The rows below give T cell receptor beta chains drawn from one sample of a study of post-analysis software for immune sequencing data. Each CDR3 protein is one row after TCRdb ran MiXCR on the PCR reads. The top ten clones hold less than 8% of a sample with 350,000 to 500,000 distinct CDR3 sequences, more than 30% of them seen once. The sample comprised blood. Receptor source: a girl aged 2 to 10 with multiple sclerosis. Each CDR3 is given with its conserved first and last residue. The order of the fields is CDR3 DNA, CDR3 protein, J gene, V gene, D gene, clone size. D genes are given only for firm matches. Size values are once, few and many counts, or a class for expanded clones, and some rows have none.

TGCAGTGCTAGAGATCCTCGCGGGGGCTACAATGAGCAGTTCTTC CSARDPRGGYNEQFF TRBJ2-1 TRBV20-1 TRBD2 -
TGTGCCAGCAGCTTAGCCGAACAGAATAACTATGGCTACACCTTC CASSLAEQNNYGYTF TRBJ1-2 TRBV7-9 - -
TGCGCCAGCAGCTTGGAGGGGGGGTTCTACGAGCAGTACTTC CASSLEGGFYEQYF TRBJ2-7 TRBV5-1 - -
TGTGCCATCAGTGGACAGGACAGGGGGGCTGAAGCTTTCTTT CAISGQDRGAEAFF TRBJ1-1 TRBV10-3 TRBD1 few
TGTGCCAGCAGGGCCGGGACGTTGGATTCACCCCTCCACTTT CASRAGTLDSPLHF TRBJ1-6 TRBV6-1 - few
TGTGCCAGCAGTTGGACCACCTACGAGCAGTACTTC CASSWTTYEQYF TRBJ2-7 TRBV28 - few
TGTGCCAGCAGCCATACCCAGGGCGGACGGTACGAGCAGTACTTC CASSHTQGGRYEQYF TRBJ2-7 TRBV3-1 - many
TGCAGTGCTAGAGAACCTAGCTGGGTCACAGATACGCAGTATTTT CSAREPSWVTDTQYF TRBJ2-3 TRBV20-1 - -
TGTGCCAGCAGCTTAGATTTTTGGCAGGGAACATATGGCTACACCTTC CASSLDFWQGTYGYTF TRBJ1-2 TRBV11-2 - -
TGTGCCAGCAGTTTATGGGGACAGGAGCCCTTTGATGGCTACACCTTC CASSLWGQEPFDGYTF TRBJ1-2 TRBV28 TRBD1 -
TGTGCCACCAGTGATACCAACTCGGGGTCGGAGACCCAGTACTTC CATSDTNSGSETQYF TRBJ2-5 TRBV24-1 - few
TGTGCCAGCAGTTTGACATGGGGGTATGGCGAGCAGTACTTC CASSLTWGYGEQYF TRBJ2-7 TRBV27 - -
TGTGCCAGCAGGGGGGATGGGGAGACCCAGTACTTC CASRGDGETQYF TRBJ2-5 TRBV28 - -
TGTGCCAGCAGCGTACTTGGCTTGCCCTCCTACGAGCAGTACTTC CASSVLGLPSYEQYF TRBJ2-7 TRBV9 - few
TGTGCCAGCAGCGATAAACAGGGCCGACGGTCCTACGAGCAGTACTTC CASSDKQGRRSYEQYF TRBJ2-7 TRBV3-1 - few